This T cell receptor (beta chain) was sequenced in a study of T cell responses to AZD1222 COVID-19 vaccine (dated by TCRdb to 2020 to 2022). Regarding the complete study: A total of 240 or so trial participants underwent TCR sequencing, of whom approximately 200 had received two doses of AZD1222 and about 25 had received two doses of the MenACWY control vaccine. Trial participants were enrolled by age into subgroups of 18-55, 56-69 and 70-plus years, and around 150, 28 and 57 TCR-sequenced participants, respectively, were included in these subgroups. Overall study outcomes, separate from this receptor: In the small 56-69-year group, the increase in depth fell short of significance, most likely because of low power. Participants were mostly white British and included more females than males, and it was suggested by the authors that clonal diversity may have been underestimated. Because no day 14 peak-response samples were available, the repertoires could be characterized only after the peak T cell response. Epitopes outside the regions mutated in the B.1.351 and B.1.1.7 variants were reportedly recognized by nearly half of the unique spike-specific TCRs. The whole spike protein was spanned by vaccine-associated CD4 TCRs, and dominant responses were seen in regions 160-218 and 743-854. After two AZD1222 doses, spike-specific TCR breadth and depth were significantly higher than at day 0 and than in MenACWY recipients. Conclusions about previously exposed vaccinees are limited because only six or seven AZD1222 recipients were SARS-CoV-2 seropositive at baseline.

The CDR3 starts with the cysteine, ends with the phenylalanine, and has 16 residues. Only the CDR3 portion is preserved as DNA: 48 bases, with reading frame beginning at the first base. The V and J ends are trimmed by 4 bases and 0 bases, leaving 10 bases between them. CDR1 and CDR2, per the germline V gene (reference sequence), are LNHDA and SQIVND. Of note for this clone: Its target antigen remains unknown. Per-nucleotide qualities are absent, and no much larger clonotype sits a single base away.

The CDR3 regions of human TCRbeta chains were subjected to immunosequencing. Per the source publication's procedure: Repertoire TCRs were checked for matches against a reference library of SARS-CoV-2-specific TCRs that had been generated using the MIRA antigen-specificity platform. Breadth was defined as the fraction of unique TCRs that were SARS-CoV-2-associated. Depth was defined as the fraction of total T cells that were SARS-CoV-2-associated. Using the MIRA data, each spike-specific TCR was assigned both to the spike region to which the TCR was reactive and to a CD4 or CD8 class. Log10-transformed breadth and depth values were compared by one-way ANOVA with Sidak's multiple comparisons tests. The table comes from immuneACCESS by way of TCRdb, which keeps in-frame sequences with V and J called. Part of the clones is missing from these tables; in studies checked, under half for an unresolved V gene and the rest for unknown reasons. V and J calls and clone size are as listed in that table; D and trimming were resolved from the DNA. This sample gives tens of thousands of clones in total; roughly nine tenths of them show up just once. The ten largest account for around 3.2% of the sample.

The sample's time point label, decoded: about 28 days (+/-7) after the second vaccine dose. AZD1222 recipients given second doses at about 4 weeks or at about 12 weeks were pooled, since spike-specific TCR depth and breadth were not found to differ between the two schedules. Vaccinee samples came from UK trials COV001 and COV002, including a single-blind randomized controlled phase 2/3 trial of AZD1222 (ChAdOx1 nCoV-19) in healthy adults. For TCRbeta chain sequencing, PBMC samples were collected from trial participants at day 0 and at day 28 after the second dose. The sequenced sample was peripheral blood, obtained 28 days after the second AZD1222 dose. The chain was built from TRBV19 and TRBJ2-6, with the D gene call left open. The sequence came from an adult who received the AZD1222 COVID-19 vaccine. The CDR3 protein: CASSTDGGSGANVLTF. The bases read TGTGCCAGTAGTACGGACGGCGGCTCTGGGGCCAACGTCCTGACTTTC. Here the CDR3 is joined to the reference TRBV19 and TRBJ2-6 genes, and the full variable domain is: DGGITQSPKYLFRKEGQNVTLSCEQNLNHDAMYWYRQDPGQGLRLIYYSQIVNDFQKGDIAEGYSVSREKKESFPLTVTSAQKNPTAFYLCASSTDGGSGANVLTFGAGSRLTVL.